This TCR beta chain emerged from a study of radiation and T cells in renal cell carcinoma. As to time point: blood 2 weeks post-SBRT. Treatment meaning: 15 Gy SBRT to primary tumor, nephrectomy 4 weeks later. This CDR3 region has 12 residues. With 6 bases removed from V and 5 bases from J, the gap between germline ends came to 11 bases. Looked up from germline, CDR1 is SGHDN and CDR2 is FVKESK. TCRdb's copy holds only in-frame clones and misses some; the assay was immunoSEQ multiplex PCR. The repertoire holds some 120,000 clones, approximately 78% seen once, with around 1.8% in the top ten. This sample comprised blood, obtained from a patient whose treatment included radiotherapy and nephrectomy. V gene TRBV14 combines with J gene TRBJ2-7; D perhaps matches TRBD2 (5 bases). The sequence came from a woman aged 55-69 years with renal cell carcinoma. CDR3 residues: CASSLSGNEQYF. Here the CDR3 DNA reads TGTGCCAGCAGTCTATCGGGAAACGAGCAGTACTTC.